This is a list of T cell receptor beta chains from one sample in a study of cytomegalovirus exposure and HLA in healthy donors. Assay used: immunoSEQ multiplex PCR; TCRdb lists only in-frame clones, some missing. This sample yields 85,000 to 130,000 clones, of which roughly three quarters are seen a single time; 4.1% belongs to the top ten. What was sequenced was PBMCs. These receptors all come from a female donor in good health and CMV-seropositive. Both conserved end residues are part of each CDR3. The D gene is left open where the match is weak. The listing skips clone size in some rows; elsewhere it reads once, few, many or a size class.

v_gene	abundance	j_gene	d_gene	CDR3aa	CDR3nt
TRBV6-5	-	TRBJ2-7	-	CASSPPVGAEQYF	TGTGCCAGCAGTCCCCCCGTTGGGGCCGAGCAGTACTTC
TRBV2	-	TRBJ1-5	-	CASSEVGGNQPQHF	TGTGCCAGCAGTGAGGTCGGAGGGAATCAGCCCCAGCATTTT
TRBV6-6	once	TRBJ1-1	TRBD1	CASSQSGQGGFEAFF	TGTGCCAGCAGTCAATCCGGACAGGGGGGATTCGAAGCTTTCTTT
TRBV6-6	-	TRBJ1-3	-	CASRPKTYSGNTIYF	TGTGCCAGCAGACCGAAGACTTACTCTGGAAACACCATATATTTT
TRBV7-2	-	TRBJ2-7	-	CASSLAYGGASYEQYF	TGTGCCAGCAGCTTAGCATATGGAGGGGCCTCCTACGAGCAGTACTTC
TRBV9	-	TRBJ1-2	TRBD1	CASSRTGDGYTF	TGTGCCAGCAGCCGGACAGGGGATGGCTACACCTTC
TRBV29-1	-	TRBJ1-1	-	CSVHRTLNTEAFF	TGCAGCGTTCACAGGACATTGAACACTGAAGCTTTCTTT
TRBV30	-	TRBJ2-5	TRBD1	CAWRGQGGETQYF	TGTGCCTGGCGAGGACAGGGAGGAGAGACCCAGTACTTC
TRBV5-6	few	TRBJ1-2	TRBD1	CASSLSRDSFNYGYTF	TGTGCCAGCAGCTTGTCTCGGGACAGCTTTAACTATGGCTACACCTTC
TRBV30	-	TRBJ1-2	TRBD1	CAWGRQGGYGYTF	TGTGCCTGGGGACGACAGGGAGGCTATGGCTACACCTTC
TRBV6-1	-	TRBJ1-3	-	CASSDGVSGNTIYF	TGTGCCAGCAGTGACGGAGTCTCTGGAAACACCATATATTTT
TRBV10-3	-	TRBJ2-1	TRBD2	CAMGFRGLDRNEQFF	TGTGCCATGGGGTTTCGAGGACTAGATCGCAATGAGCAGTTCTTC
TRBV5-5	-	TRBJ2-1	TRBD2	CASSFSGRAGNEQFF	TGTGCCAGCAGCTTTAGCGGGAGGGCCGGGAATGAGCAGTTCTTC
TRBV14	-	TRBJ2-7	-	CASSQDRGYEQYF	TGTGCCAGCAGCCAAGACCGGGGCTACGAGCAGTACTTC
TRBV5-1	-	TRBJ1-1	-	CASSLTGSWNTEAFF	TGCGCCAGCAGCTTGACAGGGTCTTGGAACACTGAAGCTTTCTTT
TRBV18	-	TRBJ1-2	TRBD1	CASSSPGQGARGYTF	TGTGCCAGCTCCTCCCCGGGACAGGGGGCCCGTGGCTACACCTTC
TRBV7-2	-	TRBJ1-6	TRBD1	CASSLAPGQGRRSYNSPLHF	TGTGCCAGCAGCTTAGCCCCGGGACAGGGAAGGAGGTCCTATAATTCACCCCTCCACTTT
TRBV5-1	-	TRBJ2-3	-	CASSLVSGLDTQYF	TGCGCCAGCAGCTTGGTTTCGGGACTAGATACGCAGTATTTT
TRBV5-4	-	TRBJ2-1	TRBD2	CASSLATGTSGSNEQFF	TGTGCCAGCAGCCTGGCGACCGGGACTAGCGGGAGCAATGAGCAGTTCTTC
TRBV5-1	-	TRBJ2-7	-	CASSFTGSSYEQYF	TGCGCCAGCAGCTTTACAGGGAGCTCCTACGAGCAGTACTTC
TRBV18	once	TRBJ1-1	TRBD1	CASSPSGQGRGNTEAFF	TGTGCCAGCTCACCCTCGGGACAGGGGCGGGGGAACACTGAAGCTTTCTTT
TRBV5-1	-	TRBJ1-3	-	CASSLEVGSSGNTIYF	TGCGCCAGCAGCTTGGAGGTGGGGAGCTCTGGAAACACCATATATTTT
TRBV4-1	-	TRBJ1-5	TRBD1	CASSQGRGLNQPQHF	TGCGCCAGCAGCCAGGGCAGGGGGCTCAATCAGCCCCAGCATTTT
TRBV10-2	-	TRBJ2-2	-	CASSVFSAGELFF	TGCGCCAGCAGTGTCTTCAGCGCCGGGGAGCTGTTTTTT
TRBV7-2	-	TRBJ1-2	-	CASSLVDTSRGYTF	TGTGCCAGCAGCTTAGTGGACACCTCACGGGGCTACACCTTC
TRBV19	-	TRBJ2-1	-	CASSPSTSHNEQFF	TGTGCCAGTAGTCCTTCGACTTCTCACAATGAGCAGTTCTTC
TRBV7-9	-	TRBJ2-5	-	CASSPRGSVPSGTQYF	-
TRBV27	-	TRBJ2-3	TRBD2	CASSFAGVDTQYF	TGTGCCAGCAGTTTCGCGGGAGTAGATACGCAGTATTTT
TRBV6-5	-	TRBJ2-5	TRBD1	CASSYQGAETQYF	TGTGCCAGCAGCTACCAGGGGGCCGAGACCCAGTACTTC
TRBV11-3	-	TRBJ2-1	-	CASSLGVFGSYNEQFF	TGTGCCAGCAGCTTAGGTGTTTTTGGCAGCTACAATGAGCAGTTCTTC
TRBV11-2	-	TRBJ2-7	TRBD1	CASSSSLSGTGFYEQYF	TGTGCCAGCAGCTCCTCTTTGTCCGGGACAGGGTTCTACGAGCAGTACTTC
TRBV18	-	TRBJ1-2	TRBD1	CASSPRDRGDYGYTF	TGTGCCAGCTCACCAAGAGACAGGGGGGACTATGGCTACACCTTC
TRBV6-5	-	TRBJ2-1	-	CASSRRGPSYNEQFF	TGTGCCAGCAGTAGGAGGGGGCCCTCCTACAATGAGCAGTTCTTC
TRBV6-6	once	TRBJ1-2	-	CASSYYRTAGLYGYTF	TGTGCCAGCAGTTACTACCGGACAGCGGGACTGTATGGCTACACCTTC
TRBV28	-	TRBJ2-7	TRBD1	CASSSGTAIYEQYF	TGTGCCAGCAGCTCCGGGACAGCAATCTACGAGCAGTACTTC
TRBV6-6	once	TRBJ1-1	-	CASSRADTEAFF	TGTGCCAGCAGCCGTGCGGACACTGAAGCTTTCTTT
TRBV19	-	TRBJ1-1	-	CASSIGVQGRTEAFF	TGTGCCAGTAGTATAGGAGTGCAGGGTCGTACTGAAGCTTTCTTT
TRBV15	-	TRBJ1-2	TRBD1	CATSRVTGAGYGYTF	TGTGCCACCAGCAGAGTTACAGGGGCAGGCTATGGCTACACCTTC
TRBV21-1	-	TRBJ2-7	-	CANRGWGGYEQYF	TGTGCCAACCGCGGTTGGGGGGGCTACGAGCAGTACTTC
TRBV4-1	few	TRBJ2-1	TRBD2	CASSQVGLASNEQFF	TGCGCCAGCAGCCAAGTGGGACTAGCGAGCAATGAGCAGTTCTTC
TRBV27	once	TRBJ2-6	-	CASSRGDRSGANVLTF	TGTGCCAGCAGTCGCGGGGACCGCTCTGGGGCCAACGTCCTGACTTTC
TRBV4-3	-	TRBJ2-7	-	CASSQDLVYEQYF	TGCGCCAGCAGCCAAGATTTAGTATACGAGCAGTACTTC
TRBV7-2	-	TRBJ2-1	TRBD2	CASSLASGVRNEQFF	TGTGCCAGCAGCTTAGCTAGCGGGGTGCGTAATGAGCAGTTCTTC
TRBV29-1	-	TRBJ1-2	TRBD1	CSAGQGNYGYTF	TGCAGCGCCGGACAGGGAAACTATGGCTACACCTTC
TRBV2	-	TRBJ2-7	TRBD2	CASSEGGLAETIRYF	TGTGCCAGCAGTGAGGGCGGACTAGCGGAGACAATACGGTACTTC
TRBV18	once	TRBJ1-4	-	CASSLNIGGEANEKLFF	TGTGCCAGCTCACTCAACATAGGCGGGGAAGCTAATGAAAAACTGTTTTTT
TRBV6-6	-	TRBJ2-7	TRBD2	CASSGGGSREQYF	TGTGCCAGCAGTGGGGGGGGGAGCCGGGAGCAGTACTTC
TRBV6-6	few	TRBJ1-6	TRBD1	CASSLPRDRGDSPLHF	TGTGCCAGCAGTCTTCCCAGGGACAGGGGAGATTCACCCCTCCACTTT
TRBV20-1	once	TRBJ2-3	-	CSAGAADTQYF	TGCAGTGCTGGGGCGGCAGATACGCAGTATTTT
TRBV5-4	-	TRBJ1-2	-	CASSPPGGRNGYTF	TGTGCCAGCAGCCCGCCGGGGGGAAGAAATGGCTACACCTTC
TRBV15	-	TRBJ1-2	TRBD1	CATSRLEQGKDGYTF	TGTGCCACCAGCAGGTTAGAACAGGGGAAGGATGGCTACACCTTC
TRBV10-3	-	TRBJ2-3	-	CAIAAGANTDTQYF	TGTGCCATCGCTGCGGGGGCGAACACAGATACGCAGTATTTT
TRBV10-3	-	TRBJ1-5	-	CAISESTDNNQPQHF	TGTGCCATCAGTGAGTCAACTGACAACAATCAGCCCCAGCATTTT